This T cell receptor beta chain emerged from a study of blood T cell repertoires in COVID-19. Study background: Donors in the United States, Italy and Spain gave samples during acute or convalescent COVID-19. In each case, the material was cDNA or gDNA derived from T cells, B-cell-depleted T cells, or PBMCs.

Original methodology: Estimates of nucleated cell counts were drawn from the amplification of reference gene primers. Produced via immunoSEQ multiplex PCR; TCRdb's table is partial and in-frame only. V, J and clone size derive from that table, while D and trimming were established from the DNA sequence. The sample includes about 140,000 clones, 78% seen only once; the top ten take roughly 9.8%. V was trimmed by 3 bases and J by 8 bases, leaving 10 bases between them. Germline CDR1 and CDR2: SGHTA and FQGTGA. CDR3 size: 13 residues. The V gene is TRBV7-3, the J gene TRBJ2-2, with a possible D match to TRBD2 (6 bases). The receptor was isolated from a man in his fifties or sixties who had recovered from COVID-19. Sequenced material: peripheral blood. This CDR3 reads CASSLGGEGELFF. As DNA, the CDR3 is TGTGCCAGCAGCTTGGGAGGAGAAGGGGAGCTGTTTTTT.